The present TCR beta chain was sequenced within a study of control samples from healthy donors and cancer patients. The CDR3 sequence is 13 residues long. Germline assignment: CDR1 MNHEY and CDR2 SVGAGI. The V gene lost 2 bases and the J gene lost 1 base, with 5 bases spanning the gap. Using immunoSEQ multiplex PCR, the repertoire was profiled, and TCRdb retains in-frame clones only, with some absent. The sample has about 90,000 clones; 90% are singletons. Sequenced material: blood. The V gene is TRBV6-5, the J gene TRBJ1-1; D is unclear. The sequence came from a woman aged 18-29 years in good health. The CDR3 DNA reads TGTGCCAGCAGTTACACGGAGAACACTGAAGCTTTCTTT. Its translation is CASSYTENTEAFF.